One sample yielded the 2 T cell receptor beta chains listed below, sequenced in a study of naive and memory T cell subsets. Broader study findings: Naive repertoires, especially CD8, held a few larger clonotypes, possibly memory cells re-expressing CD45RA.

Both TRBC1 and TRBC2 were covered by a beta constant-region primer of two equimolar oligonucleotides. The ligated cDNA underwent four PCR rounds using SP2 and nested alpha and beta constant-region primers. TCRdb itself ran the UMI-ligation and nested PCR reads through MiXCR, one entry per CDR3 protein. Found here are roughly 100,000 distinct CDR3 sequences, around 11% of them singletons; the top ten hold over 0.11%. No antigen has been identified for these receptors. Sample: naive CD4+ T cells from blood. Receptors were obtained from a human donor in good health.

A few counts support this clonotype. The rearrangement links TRBV5-1 to TRBJ1-6; D not resolved. This CDR3 is built from 14 residues. Trimming pared 4 bases from V and 12 bases from J, leaving 17 bases between. Germline-derived CDR1 and CDR2 are SGHRS and YFSETQ. CDR3 residues: CASSARTVEGPLHF. As DNA, the CDR3 is TGCGCCAGCAGCGCACGGACCGTGGAGGGACCCCTCCACTTT. The complete variable domain, with remaining parts taken from reference TRBV5-1 and TRBJ1-6, reads KAGVTQTPRYLIKTRGQQVTLSCSPISGHRSVSWYQQTPGQGLQFLFEYFSETQRNKGNFPGRFSGRQFSNSRSEMNVSTLELGDSALYLCASSARTVEGPLHFGNGTRLTVT.

This clonotype was seen ten or more times. CDR3 sequence reads: CASSQVLAGSPTDTQYF. The CDR3 nucleotides are TGTGCCAGCAGCCAAGTGCTAGCGGGGTCTCCTACAGATACGCAGTATTTT. V and J are TRBV14 and TRBJ2-3; 9 positions agree with TRBD2. Germline V lookup: CDR1 SGHDN, CDR2 FVKESK. The CDR3 contains 17 residues. V shed 1 base, J shed 3 bases, and the junction held 8 bases outside the gene matches.